What follows are 2 T cell receptor beta chains derived from one specimen sequenced in a study of cytomegalovirus exposure and HLA in healthy donors. Libraries were prepared by immunoSEQ multiplex PCR; TCRdb keeps only in-frame clonotypes and omits some of them. This table holds some 180,000 clones, about 81% found once. The sample consisted of PBMCs. These receptors originate from a woman under 40 in good health and CMV-seronegative.

V gene TRBV21-1 combines with J gene TRBJ1-2; the table's TRBD1 call for D was not verified on the DNA. TRBV21-1 is a listed pseudogene. CDR3 length: 15 amino acids. The CDR3 DNA reads as TGTGCCAGCAGCAGTACCGGGACAGGGAACTATGGCTACACCTTC. Amino acid sequence: CASSSTGTGNYGYTF.

The genes are TRBV4-1 and TRBJ2-2; 7 bases are shared with TRBD2. Trimming took 3 bases from V and 1 from J; bases not matched to a gene: 11. The length of the CDR3 is 18 residues. Germline V CDR1 and CDR2: MGHRA, YSYEKL. The chain's CDR3 is CASSQSRGPSGNTGELFF. CDR3 DNA sequence: TGCGCCAGCAGCCAGTCCCGAGGGCCTAGCGGGAACACCGGGGAGCTGTTTTTT.